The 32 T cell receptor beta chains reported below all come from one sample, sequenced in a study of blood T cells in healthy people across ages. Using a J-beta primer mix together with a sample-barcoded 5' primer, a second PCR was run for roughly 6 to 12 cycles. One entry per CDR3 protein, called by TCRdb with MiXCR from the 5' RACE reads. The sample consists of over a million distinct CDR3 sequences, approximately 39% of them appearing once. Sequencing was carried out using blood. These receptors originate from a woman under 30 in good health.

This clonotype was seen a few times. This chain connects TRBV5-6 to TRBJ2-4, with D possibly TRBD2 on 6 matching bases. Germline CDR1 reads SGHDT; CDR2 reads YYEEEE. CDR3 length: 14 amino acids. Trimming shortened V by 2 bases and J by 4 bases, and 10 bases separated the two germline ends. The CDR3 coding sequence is TGTGCCAGCAGCTTCCGGGAGCCTAAAAACATTCAGTACTTC. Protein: CASSFREPKNIQYF.

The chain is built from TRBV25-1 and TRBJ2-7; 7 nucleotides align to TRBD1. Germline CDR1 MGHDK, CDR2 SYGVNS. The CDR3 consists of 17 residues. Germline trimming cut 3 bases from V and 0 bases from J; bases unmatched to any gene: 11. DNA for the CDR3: TGTGCCAGCAGTGATATTAGTTTGTCAGGGGGCTCCTACGAGCAGTACTTC. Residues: CASSDISLSGGSYEQYF.

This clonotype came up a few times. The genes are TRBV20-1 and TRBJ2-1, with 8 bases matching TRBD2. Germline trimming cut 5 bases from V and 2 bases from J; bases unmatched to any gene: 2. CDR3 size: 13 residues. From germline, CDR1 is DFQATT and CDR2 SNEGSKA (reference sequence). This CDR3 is CSAPGGAYNEQFF. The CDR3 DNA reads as TGCAGTGCTCCCGGGGGGGCCTACAATGAGCAGTTCTTC.

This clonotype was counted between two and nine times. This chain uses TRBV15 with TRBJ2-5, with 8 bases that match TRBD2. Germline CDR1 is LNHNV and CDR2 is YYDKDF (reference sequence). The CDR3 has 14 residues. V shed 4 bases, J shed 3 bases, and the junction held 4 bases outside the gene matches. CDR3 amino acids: CATSMGAGEETQYF. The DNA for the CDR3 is TGTGCCACCAGCATGGGAGCGGGGGAAGAGACCCAGTACTTC.

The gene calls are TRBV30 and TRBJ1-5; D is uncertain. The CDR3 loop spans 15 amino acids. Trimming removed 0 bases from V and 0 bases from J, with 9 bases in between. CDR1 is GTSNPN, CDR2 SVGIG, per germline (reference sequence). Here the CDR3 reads CAWSVPVYSNQPQHF. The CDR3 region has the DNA TGTGCCTGGAGTGTACCGGTGTATAGCAATCAGCCCCAGCATTTT.

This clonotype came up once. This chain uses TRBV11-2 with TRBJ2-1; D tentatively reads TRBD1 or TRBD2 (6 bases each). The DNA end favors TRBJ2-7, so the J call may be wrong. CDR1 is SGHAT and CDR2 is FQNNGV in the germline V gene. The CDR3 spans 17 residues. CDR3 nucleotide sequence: TGTGCCAGCAGCTTAGTCCCCGGGGGCCAAATCTACAATGAGCAGTACTTC. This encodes CASSLVPGGQIYNEQYF.

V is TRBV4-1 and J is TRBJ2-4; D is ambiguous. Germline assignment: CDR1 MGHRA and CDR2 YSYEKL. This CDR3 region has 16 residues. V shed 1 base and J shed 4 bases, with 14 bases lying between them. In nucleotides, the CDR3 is TGCGCCAGCAGCCAAGGAGGAATCAGGAAAAAAAACATTCAGTACTTC. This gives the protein CASSQGGIRKKNIQYF.

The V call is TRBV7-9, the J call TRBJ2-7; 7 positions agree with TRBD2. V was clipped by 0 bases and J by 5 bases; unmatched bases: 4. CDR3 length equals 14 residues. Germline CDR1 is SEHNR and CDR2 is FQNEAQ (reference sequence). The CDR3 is CASSLAWAGDEQYF. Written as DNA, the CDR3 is TGTGCCAGCAGCTTAGCGTGGGCGGGAGACGAGCAGTACTTC.

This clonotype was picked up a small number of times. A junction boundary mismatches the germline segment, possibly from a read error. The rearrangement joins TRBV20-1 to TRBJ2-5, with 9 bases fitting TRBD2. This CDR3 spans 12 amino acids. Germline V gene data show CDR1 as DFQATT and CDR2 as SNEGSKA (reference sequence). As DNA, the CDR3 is TGCAGTGCCGGGACTAGCAGGGAGACCAAGTACTTC. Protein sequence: CSAGTSRETKYF.

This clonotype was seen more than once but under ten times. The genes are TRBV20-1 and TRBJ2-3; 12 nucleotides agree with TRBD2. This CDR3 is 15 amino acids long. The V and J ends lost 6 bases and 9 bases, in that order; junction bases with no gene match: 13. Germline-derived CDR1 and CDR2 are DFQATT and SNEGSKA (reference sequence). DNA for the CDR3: TGCAGTGCAGTTGCGCTAGCGGGAGGGGGAGGGACGCAGTATTTT. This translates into CSAVALAGGGGTQYF.

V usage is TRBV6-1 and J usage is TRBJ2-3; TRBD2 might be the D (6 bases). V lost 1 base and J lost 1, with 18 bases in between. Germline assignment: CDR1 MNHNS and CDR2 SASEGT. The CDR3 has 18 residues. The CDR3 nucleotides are TGTGCCAGCAGTGAAGGGAGGAGGGGCACAGGCGGCACAGATACGCAGTATTTT. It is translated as CASSEGRRGTGGTDTQYF.

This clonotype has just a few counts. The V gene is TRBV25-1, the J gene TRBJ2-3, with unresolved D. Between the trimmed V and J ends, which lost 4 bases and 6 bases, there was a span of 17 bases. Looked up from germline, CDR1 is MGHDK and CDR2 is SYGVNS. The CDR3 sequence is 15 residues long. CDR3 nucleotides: TGTGCCAGCAGTGGGGCTGCAACCGGACGGGATACGCAGTATTTT. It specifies CASSGAATGRDTQYF.

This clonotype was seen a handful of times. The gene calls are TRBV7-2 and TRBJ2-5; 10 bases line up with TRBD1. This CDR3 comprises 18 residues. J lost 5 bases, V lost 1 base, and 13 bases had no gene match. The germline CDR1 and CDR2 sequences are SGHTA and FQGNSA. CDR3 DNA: TGTGCCAGCAGCTTAGGAGTACTCGGGACAGGGGTTCGTGAGACCCAGTACTTC. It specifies CASSLGVLGTGVRETQYF.

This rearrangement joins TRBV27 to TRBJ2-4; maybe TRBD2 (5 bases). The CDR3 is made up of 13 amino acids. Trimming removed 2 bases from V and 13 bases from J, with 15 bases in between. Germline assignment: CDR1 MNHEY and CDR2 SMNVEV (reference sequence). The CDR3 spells CASSLAEGLEQYF. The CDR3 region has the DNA TGTGCCAGCAGTTTAGCTGAGGGATTAGAGCAGTACTTC.

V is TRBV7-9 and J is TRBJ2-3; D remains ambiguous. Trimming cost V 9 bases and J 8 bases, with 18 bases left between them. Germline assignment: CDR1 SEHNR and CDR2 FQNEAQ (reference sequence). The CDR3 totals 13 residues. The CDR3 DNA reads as TGTGCCAGTGACCGTCTGTTATCAGGTACGCAGTATTTT. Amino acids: CASDRLLSGTQYF.

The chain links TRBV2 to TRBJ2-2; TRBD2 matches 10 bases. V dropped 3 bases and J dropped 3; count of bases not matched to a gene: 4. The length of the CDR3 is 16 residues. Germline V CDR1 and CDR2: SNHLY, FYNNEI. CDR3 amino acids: CASSDWTSGYTGELFF. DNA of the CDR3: TGTGCCAGCAGTGACTGGACTAGCGGCTACACCGGGGAGCTGTTTTTT.

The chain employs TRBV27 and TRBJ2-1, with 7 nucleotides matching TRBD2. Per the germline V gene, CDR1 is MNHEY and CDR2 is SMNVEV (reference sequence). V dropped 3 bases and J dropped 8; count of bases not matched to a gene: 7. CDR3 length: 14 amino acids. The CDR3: CASSFRGVIHEQFF. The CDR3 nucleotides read TGTGCCAGCAGTTTCCGGGGGGTGATTCATGAGCAGTTCTTC.

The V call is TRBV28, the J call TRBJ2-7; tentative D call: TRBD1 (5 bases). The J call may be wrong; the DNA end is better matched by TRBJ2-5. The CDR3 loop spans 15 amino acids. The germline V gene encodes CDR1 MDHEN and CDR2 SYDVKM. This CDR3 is CASTNGWQFRGTQYF. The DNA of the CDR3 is TGTGCCAGCACCAACGGTTGGCAGTTTAGGGGGACCCAGTACTTC.

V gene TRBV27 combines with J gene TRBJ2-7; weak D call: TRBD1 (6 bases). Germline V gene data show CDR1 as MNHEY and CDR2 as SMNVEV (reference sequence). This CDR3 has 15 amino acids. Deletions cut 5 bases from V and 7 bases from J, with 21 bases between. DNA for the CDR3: TGTGCCAGCAGTCGGGACCTGGGGGCCTACAATGAGCAGTACTTC. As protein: CASSRDLGAYNEQYF.

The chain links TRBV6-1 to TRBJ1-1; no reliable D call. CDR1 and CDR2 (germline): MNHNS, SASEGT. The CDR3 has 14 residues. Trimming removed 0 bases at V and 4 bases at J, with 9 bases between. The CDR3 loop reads CASSEAPVGTEAFF. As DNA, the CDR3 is TGTGCCAGCAGTGAAGCGCCGGTTGGCACTGAAGCTTTCTTT.

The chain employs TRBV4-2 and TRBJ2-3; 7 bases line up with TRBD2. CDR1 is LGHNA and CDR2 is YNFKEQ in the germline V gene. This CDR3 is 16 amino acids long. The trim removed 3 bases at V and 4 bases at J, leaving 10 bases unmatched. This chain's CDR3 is CASSHLGASGADTQYF. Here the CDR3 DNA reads TGTGCCAGCAGCCACCTAGGGGCAAGCGGGGCAGATACGCAGTATTTT.

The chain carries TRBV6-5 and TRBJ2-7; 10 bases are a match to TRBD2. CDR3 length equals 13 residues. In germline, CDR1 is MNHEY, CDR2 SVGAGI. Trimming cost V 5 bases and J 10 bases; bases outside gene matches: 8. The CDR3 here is CASSPERGGSQYF. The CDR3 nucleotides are TGTGCCAGCAGTCCCGAGCGGGGGGGATCCCAGTACTTC.

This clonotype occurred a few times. CDR3 amino acids: CASSMNPGLPTYEQYF. CDR3 DNA sequence: TGTGCCAGCAGCATGAATCCGGGACTACCTACCTACGAGCAGTACTTC. The V gene is TRBV13, the J gene TRBJ2-7; 7 bases are shared with TRBD2. J gave up 2 bases and V 5 bases, and 12 bases lay outside the gene matches. This CDR3 has 16 residues. Germline assignment: CDR1 PRHDT and CDR2 FYEKMQ (reference sequence).

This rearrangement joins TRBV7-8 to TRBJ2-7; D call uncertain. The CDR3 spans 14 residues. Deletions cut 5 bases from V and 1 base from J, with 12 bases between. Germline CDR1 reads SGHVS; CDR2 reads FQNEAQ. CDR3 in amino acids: CASSSPARSYEQYF. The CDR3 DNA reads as TGTGCCAGCAGCAGTCCGGCGAGGTCCTACGAGCAGTACTTC. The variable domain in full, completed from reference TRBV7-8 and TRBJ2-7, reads GAGVSQSPRYKVAKRGQDVALRCDPISGHVSLFWYQQALGQGPEFLTYFQNEAQLDKSGLPSDRFFAERPEGSVSTLKIQRTQQEDSAVYLCASSSPARSYEQYFGPGTRLTVT.

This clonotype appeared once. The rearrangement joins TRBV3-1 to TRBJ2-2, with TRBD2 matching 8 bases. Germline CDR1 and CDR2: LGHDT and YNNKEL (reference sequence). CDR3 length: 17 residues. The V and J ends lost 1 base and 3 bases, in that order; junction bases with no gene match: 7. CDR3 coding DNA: TGTGCCAGCAGCCAAGCGGGACTAGGTTCCGACACCGGGGAGCTGTTTTTT. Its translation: CASSQAGLGSDTGELFF. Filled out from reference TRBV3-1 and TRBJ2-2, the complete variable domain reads DTAVSQTPKYLVTQMGNDKSIKCEQNLGHDTMYWYKQDSKKFLKIMFSYNNKELIINETVPNRFSPKSPDKAHLNLHINSLELGDSAVYFCASSQAGLGSDTGELFFGEGSRLTVL.

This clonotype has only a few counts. DNA of the CDR3: TGTGCCAGCAGCGTAGATGGGGGTCTCCACACAGATACGCAGTATTTT. Translating it yields CASSVDGGLHTDTQYF. J is TRBJ2-3 and V is TRBV7-9, with D perhaps assigned TRBD1 or TRBD2 (5 bases each). CDR1 is SEHNR, CDR2 FQNEAQ, per germline (reference sequence). V dropped 5 bases and J dropped 2 bases, with 17 bases sitting between them. The CDR3 is 16 residues long.

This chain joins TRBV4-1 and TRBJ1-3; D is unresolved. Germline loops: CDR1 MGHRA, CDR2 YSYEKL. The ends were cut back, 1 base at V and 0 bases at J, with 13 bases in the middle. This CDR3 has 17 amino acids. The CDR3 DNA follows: TGCGCCAGCAGCCAAGCGAGGACGGACCCCTCTGGAAACACCATATATTTT. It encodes CASSQARTDPSGNTIYF.

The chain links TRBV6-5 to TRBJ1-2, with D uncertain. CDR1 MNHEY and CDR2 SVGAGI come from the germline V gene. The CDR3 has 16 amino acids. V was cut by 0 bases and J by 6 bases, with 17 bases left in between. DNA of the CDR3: TGTGCCAGCAGTTACTCGGCAGGAGGAATGGTGGATGGCTACACCTTC. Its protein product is CASSYSAGGMVDGYTF.

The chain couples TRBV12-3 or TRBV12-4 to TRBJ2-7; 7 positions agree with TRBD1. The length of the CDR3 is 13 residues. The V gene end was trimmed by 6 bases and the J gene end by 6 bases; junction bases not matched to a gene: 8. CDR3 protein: CASRGTGQLEQYF. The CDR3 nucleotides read TGTGCCAGCAGGGGAACGGGACAGCTCGAGCAGTACTTC.

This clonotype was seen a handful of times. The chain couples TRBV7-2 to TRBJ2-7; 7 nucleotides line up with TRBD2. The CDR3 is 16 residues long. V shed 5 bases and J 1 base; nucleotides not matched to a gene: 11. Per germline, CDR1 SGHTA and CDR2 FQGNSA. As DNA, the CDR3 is TGTGCCAGCAGCGTCAAGCGGGGAGACGGGTCCTACGAGCAGTACTTC. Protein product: CASSVKRGDGSYEQYF.

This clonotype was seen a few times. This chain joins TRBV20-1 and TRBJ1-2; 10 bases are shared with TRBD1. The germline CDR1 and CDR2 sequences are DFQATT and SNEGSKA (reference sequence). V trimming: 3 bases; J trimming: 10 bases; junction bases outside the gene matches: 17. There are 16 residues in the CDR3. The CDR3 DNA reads TGCAGTGCTAGTGGAGAACCGGGACAGGGGATCTTCTTCTACACCTTC. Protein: CSASGEPGQGIFFYTF.

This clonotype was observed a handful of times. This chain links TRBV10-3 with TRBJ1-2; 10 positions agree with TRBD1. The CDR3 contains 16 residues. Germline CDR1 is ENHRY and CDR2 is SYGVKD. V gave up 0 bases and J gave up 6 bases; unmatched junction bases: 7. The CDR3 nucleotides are TGTGCCATCAGTGAGTCATCCGGGACAGGGGTAAATGGCTACACCTTC. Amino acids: CAISESSGTGVNGYTF.